Given below is one TCR beta chain in context. Antigen unknown. The data were taken from a study of human T cells and chemical hapten exposure. Study-wide background: Alopecia areata, totalis or universalis affected patients who were mostly female.

General study points: Patch test score was positively correlated with the counts of PT1 expanded TCRs.

The germline V gene encodes CDR1 SGHTA and CDR2 FQGNSA. The CDR3 sequence is 15 residues long. The V end was cut by 6 bases, the J end by 0 bases, with 14 bases between. In the original workflow: Samples ranged from about 23,224 to 690,600 TCRs, with a median of approximately 91,000. From the RACE reads, TCRdb called clonotypes with MiXCR, one entry per CDR3 protein. The V and J calls reflect TCRdb's pipeline rather than the authors' work. The data contain approximately 350,000 distinct CDR3 sequences, approximately 6.3% of them singletons. This sample's time point: patch test 1, 2 weeks after DPC sensitization. Treatment described: therapeutic diphenylcyclopropenone sensitization with weekly scalp DPC.

The receptor was isolated from a young woman with alopecia areata. Some clones in this sample may be carry-over from other donors' samples. The chain recombines TRBV7-2 with TRBJ1-2; perhaps TRBD1 as D (5 bases). Sequenced material: whole blood, taken in connection with sensitization to the hapten diphenylcyclopropenone (DPC). The DNA of the CDR3 is TGTGCCAGCAGATCACTCCAGGGATCTAACTATGGCTACACCTTC. It translates to CASRSLQGSNYGYTF.